The rows below give T cell receptor beta chains drawn from one sample of a study of cytomegalovirus exposure and HLA in healthy donors. Profiled with immunoSEQ multiplex PCR; TCRdb holds only in-frame clones, not every one. Found here are approximately 170,000 clones, roughly four fifths of them singletons; the top ten hold roughly 1.9%. Sequenced input: PBMCs. These receptors all come from a woman in her twenties or thirties in good health and CMV-seropositive. CDR3s include the opening cysteine and the closing phenylalanine or tryptophan. The order of the fields is D gene, CDR3 length, V gene, clone size, J gene, CDR3 DNA, CDR3 protein. A D gene is named only where the DNA matches it firmly. Some rows mark clone size as missing; the rest say once, few, many or name a class of expanded clone.

D: -
length: 15
V: TRBV4-1
size: -
J: TRBJ1-2
DNA: TGCGCCAGCAGCTCGGATCCAAGAGGGGGGGGTGGCTACACCTTC
CDR3: CASSSDPRGGGGYTF

D: -
length: 14
V: TRBV5-4
size: -
J: TRBJ2-3
DNA: TGTGCCAGCAGCATCCGGACAGGCACAGATACGCAGTATTTT
CDR3: CASSIRTGTDTQYF

D: -
length: 11
V: TRBV6-5
size: -
J: TRBJ1-1
DNA: TGTGCCAGCAGGAGTTACACTGAAGCTTTCTTT
CDR3: CASRSYTEAFF

D: TRBD1
length: 15
V: TRBV10-1
size: -
J: TRBJ1-1
DNA: TGCGCCAGCAGTCCTAACAGGGGAGTGAACACTGAAGCTTTCTTT
CDR3: CASSPNRGVNTEAFF

D: TRBD2
length: 15
V: TRBV7-9
size: -
J: TRBJ2-3
DNA: TGTGCCAGCAGCACCTCTAGCGGGAGTGCAGATACGCAGTATTTT
CDR3: CASSTSSGSADTQYF

D: TRBD1
length: 15
V: TRBV6-5
size: -
J: TRBJ2-7
DNA: TGTGCCAGCAGTCGTGACAGGGTTAGGTCCTACGAGCAGTACTTC
CDR3: CASSRDRVRSYEQYF

D: -
length: 14
V: TRBV6-5
size: -
J: TRBJ2-5
DNA: TGTGCCAGCAGCCGCGTCGGGGAGAAAGAGACCCAGTACTTC
CDR3: CASSRVGEKETQYF

D: TRBD1
length: 12
V: TRBV6-1
size: -
J: TRBJ2-7
DNA: TGTGCCAGCAGGGACAGGCTCTACGAGCAGTACTTC
CDR3: CASRDRLYEQYF

D: TRBD2
length: 14
V: TRBV9
size: -
J: TRBJ2-7
DNA: TGTGCCAGCAGTCTAGCGGGAGTTGGCTACGAGCAGTACTTC
CDR3: CASSLAGVGYEQYF

D: TRBD1
length: 14
V: TRBV6-1
size: -
J: TRBJ2-7
DNA: TGTGCCAGCGGGATGTTTAGACAGGGAAACGAGCAGTACTTC
CDR3: CASGMFRQGNEQYF

D: -
length: 18
V: TRBV4-1
size: -
J: TRBJ1-4
DNA: TGCGCCAGCAGCCAAGATGTAGTCAGACAGACAACTAATGAAAAACTGTTTTTT
CDR3: CASSQDVVRQTTNEKLFF

D: -
length: 16
V: TRBV7-7
size: -
J: TRBJ2-1
DNA: TGTGCCAGCAGTTATGCAACTAGTTCCTCCTACAATGAGCAGTTCTTC
CDR3: CASSYATSSSYNEQFF

D: -
length: 16
V: TRBV6-1
size: -
J: TRBJ2-2
DNA: TGTGCCAGCAGTGAAGGTGGGGGCTGGGCGGCCGGGGAGCTGTTTTTT
CDR3: CASSEGGGWAAGELFF

D: -
length: 15
V: TRBV10-3
size: -
J: TRBJ1-3
DNA: TGTGCCATCAGCACGACTGTTTCCTCTGGAAACACCATATATTTT
CDR3: CAISTTVSSGNTIYF

D: TRBD1
length: 17
V: TRBV7-9
size: -
J: TRBJ1-3
DNA: TGTGCCAGCAGCACGGGACAGGGTATTAACTCTGGAAACACCATATATTTT
CDR3: CASSTGQGINSGNTIYF

D: TRBD1
length: 15
V: TRBV6-6
size: -
J: TRBJ1-5
DNA: TGTGCCAGCACCAACCAGGGGGCAGGCAATCAGCCCCAGCATTTT
CDR3: CASTNQGAGNQPQHF

D: TRBD2
length: 16
V: TRBV19
size: -
J: TRBJ2-1
DNA: TGTGCCAGTAGTCGGGATAGCGGGGGGGCCGGGAATGAGCAGTTCTTC
CDR3: CASSRDSGGAGNEQFF

D: TRBD1
length: 13
V: TRBV30
size: -
J: TRBJ1-2
DNA: TGTGCCTGGGGGACTCCAGGGGGTATTGACTACACCTTC
CDR3: CAWGTPGGIDYTF

D: -
length: 14
V: TRBV5-1
size: -
J: TRBJ2-7
DNA: TGCGCCAGCAGTTATAGCGGAACCTCCTACGAGCAGTACTTC
CDR3: CASSYSGTSYEQYF

D: TRBD1
length: 15
V: TRBV2
size: -
J: TRBJ2-7
DNA: TGTGCCAGCAGTGGAACCGGGACAGGGTCCCACGAGCAGTACTTC
CDR3: CASSGTGTGSHEQYF

D: -
length: 15
V: TRBV30
size: -
J: TRBJ2-5
DNA: TGTGCCTGGAGTGAATCCGGACTGATACAAGAGACCCAGTACTTC
CDR3: CAWSESGLIQETQYF

D: TRBD1
length: 13
V: TRBV10-3
size: once
J: TRBJ2-7
DNA: TGTGCCTCCCAGGGGGACGATTATGAGGAGCAGTACTTC
CDR3: CASQGDDYEEQYF

D: -
length: 11
V: TRBV29-1
size: -
J: TRBJ2-5
DNA: TGCAGCGTTGAAGCTCAAGAGACCCAGTACTTC
CDR3: CSVEAQETQYF

D: -
length: 14
V: TRBV7-2
size: -
J: TRBJ2-3
DNA: TGTGCCAGCAGCTTAGCCCAAAGCTCTGATACGCAGTATTTT
CDR3: CASSLAQSSDTQYF

D: -
length: 13
V: TRBV9
size: -
J: TRBJ2-3
DNA: TGTGCCAGCAACCAGGCCCCCACAGATACGCAGTATTTT
CDR3: CASNQAPTDTQYF

D: TRBD1
length: 16
V: TRBV6-1
size: -
J: TRBJ1-1
DNA: TGTGCCAGCAGTGAACTGATCGGAGGGGGCCACACTGAAGCTTTCTTT
CDR3: CASSELIGGGHTEAFF

D: TRBD1
length: 13
V: TRBV7-2
size: -
J: TRBJ1-5
DNA: TGTGCCAGCAGCTCCCAGGGGGCTCAGCCCCAGCATTTT
CDR3: CASSSQGAQPQHF

D: TRBD2
length: 15
V: TRBV7-2
size: few
J: TRBJ2-7
DNA: TGTGCCAGCAGCTTCGAGGGACTAGTGTCCTACGAGCAGTACTTC
CDR3: CASSFEGLVSYEQYF

D: -
length: 16
V: TRBV10-1
size: -
J: TRBJ2-2
DNA: TGCGCCAAATCAACGGGCGGGCCCTATAACACCGGGGAGCTGTTTTTT
CDR3: CAKSTGGPYNTGELFF

D: TRBD1
length: 16
V: TRBV7-8
size: -
J: TRBJ2-1
DNA: TGTGCCAGCAGCCCAACAGGGACAGGGAGTAGGACTGAGCAGTTCTTC
CDR3: CASSPTGTGSRTEQFF

D: -
length: 12
V: TRBV5-6
size: -
J: TRBJ2-1
DNA: TGTGCCAGCAGCTTGCCGAGGGCTGAGCAGTTCTTC
CDR3: CASSLPRAEQFF

D: -
length: 15
V: TRBV30
size: few
J: TRBJ2-2
DNA: TGTGCCTGGAAGGAGAGACTACTCAACACCGGGGAGCTGTTTTTT
CDR3: CAWKERLLNTGELFF

D: TRBD1
length: 13
V: TRBV5-4
size: -
J: TRBJ1-3
DNA: TGTGCCATCGGGACAGGGGGAGGAAACACCATATATTTT
CDR3: CAIGTGGGNTIYF

D: -
length: 13
V: TRBV5-1
size: -
J: TRBJ1-1
DNA: TGCGCCAGCAGCGACCAGGGGACCACTGAAGCTTTCTTT
CDR3: CASSDQGTTEAFF

D: TRBD1
length: 15
V: TRBV5-4
size: -
J: TRBJ2-1
DNA: TGTGCCAGCAGCAAGACAGGGAGCTCCTACAATGAGCAGTTCTTC
CDR3: CASSKTGSSYNEQFF

D: TRBD1
length: 15
V: TRBV5-1
size: -
J: TRBJ1-1
DNA: TGCGCCAGCACCTTAGGCCGGACAGGGGGCAGTGAAGCTTTCTTT
CDR3: CASTLGRTGGSEAFF

D: -
length: 16
V: TRBV4-3
size: few
J: TRBJ1-1
DNA: TGCGCCAGCAGCCAGGGTACGGAGGGCCTGAACACTGAAGCTTTCTTT
CDR3: CASSQGTEGLNTEAFF

D: -
length: 16
V: TRBV5-1
size: -
J: TRBJ2-3
DNA: TGCGCCAGCACTTCGGGGAGTGGGGGGAAGGCAGATACGCAGTATTTT
CDR3: CASTSGSGGKADTQYF

D: -
length: 12
V: TRBV6-5
size: once
J: TRBJ1-1
DNA: TGTGCCAGCAGCCAAGGGGCCGGTGAAGCTTTCTTT
CDR3: CASSQGAGEAFF

D: -
length: 11
V: TRBV30
size: -
J: TRBJ1-2
DNA: TGTGCCTCACGCGAAGGGGATGGCTACACCTTC
CDR3: CASREGDGYTF

D: -
length: 16
V: TRBV30
size: -
J: TRBJ1-5
DNA: TGTGCCTGGAGTGTACTCGGCGGGACGGCGCCAAAGCCCCAGCATTTT
CDR3: CAWSVLGGTAPKPQHF

D: -
length: 15
V: TRBV7-2
size: -
J: TRBJ2-1
DNA: TGTGCCAGCAGCTTAGGTAGAAACTCCTACAATGAGCAGTTCTTC
CDR3: CASSLGRNSYNEQFF

D: TRBD2
length: 17
V: TRBV27
size: -
J: TRBJ2-3
DNA: TGTGCCAGCAGTCTACTGGGACTAGCGGGGAGCACAGATACGCAGTATTTT
CDR3: CASSLLGLAGSTDTQYF

D: TRBD2
length: 18
V: TRBV14
size: -
J: TRBJ2-1
DNA: TGTGCCAGCAGCCAAGATCTTTTCCCTAGCGGCTCCTACAATGAGCAGTTCTTC
CDR3: CASSQDLFPSGSYNEQFF

D: -
length: 15
V: TRBV7-7
size: -
J: TRBJ1-4
DNA: TGTGCCAGCAGCTCGGGCCCAGGACGGGGTGAAAAACTGTTTTTT
CDR3: CASSSGPGRGEKLFF

D: TRBD2
length: 15
V: TRBV5-1
size: once
J: TRBJ2-1
DNA: TGCGCCAGCAGCTTGAAACTAGCGGGAGGTTTTGAGCAGTTCTTC
CDR3: CASSLKLAGGFEQFF

D: -
length: 18
V: TRBV4-1
size: few
J: TRBJ1-3
DNA: TGCGCCAGCAGCCAGGAAGCTACACAGGGTTCGGCTGGAAACACCATATATTTT
CDR3: CASSQEATQGSAGNTIYF

D: TRBD1
length: 15
V: TRBV30
size: -
J: TRBJ1-2
DNA: TGTGCCTGGAGTGTATCCGACAGGGGTAGATATGGCTACACCTTC
CDR3: CAWSVSDRGRYGYTF

D: -
length: 13
V: TRBV28
size: -
J: TRBJ2-7
DNA: TGTGCCAGCAGTTTGGGGCGGAACTACGAGCAGTACTTC
CDR3: CASSLGRNYEQYF